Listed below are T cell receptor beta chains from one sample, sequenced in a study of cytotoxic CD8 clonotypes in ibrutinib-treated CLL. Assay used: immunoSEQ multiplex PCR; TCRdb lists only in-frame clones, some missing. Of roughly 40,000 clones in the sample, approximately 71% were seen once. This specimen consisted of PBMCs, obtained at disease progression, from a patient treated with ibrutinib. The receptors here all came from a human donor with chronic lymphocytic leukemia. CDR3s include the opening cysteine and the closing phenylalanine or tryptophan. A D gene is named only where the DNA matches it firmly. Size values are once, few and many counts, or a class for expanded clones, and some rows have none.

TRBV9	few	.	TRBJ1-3	CASSKETDSGNTIYF	TGTGCCAGCAGCAAAGAGACGGATTCTGGAAACACCATATATTTT
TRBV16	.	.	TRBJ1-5	CASSLGSGRNQPQHF	TGTGCCAGCAGCCTAGGGTCAGGGCGCAATCAGCCCCAGCATTTT
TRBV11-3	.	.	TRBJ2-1	CASSEEPEYYNEQFF	TGTGCCAGCAGCGAAGAGCCCGAGTACTACAATGAGCAGTTCTTC
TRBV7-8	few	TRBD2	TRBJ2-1	CASSASTSGSGSGSYNEQFF	TGTGCCAGCAGCGCTTCGACTAGCGGGAGTGGCTCCGGGTCCTACAATGAGCAGTTCTTC
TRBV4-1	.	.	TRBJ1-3	CASSQDWGAGNTIYF	TGCGCCAGCAGCCAAGATTGGGGCGCCGGAAACACCATATATTTT
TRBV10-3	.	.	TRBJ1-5	CAISEGKGGNSNQPQHF	TGTGCCATCAGTGAGGGAAAGGGAGGAAATAGCAATCAGCCCCAGCATTTT
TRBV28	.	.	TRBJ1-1	CATRGPPMNTEAFF	TGTGCCACGCGCGGGCCTCCCATGAACACTGAAGCTTTCTTT
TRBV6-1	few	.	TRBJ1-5	CASSDGYSNQPQHF	TGTGCCAGCAGTGATGGGTATAGCAATCAGCCCCAGCATTTT
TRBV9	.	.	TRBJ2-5	CASSSPGSQETQYF	TGTGCCAGCAGTTCGCCGGGCAGCCAAGAGACCCAGTACTTC
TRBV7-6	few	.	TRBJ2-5	CASSSGVETQYF	TGTGCCAGCAGTAGTGGGGTTGAGACCCAGTACTTC
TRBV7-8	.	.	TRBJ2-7	CASSSPLAEYEQYF	TGTGCCAGCAGCTCCCCGCTAGCCGAGTACGAGCAGTACTTC
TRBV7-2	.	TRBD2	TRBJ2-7	CASSSQRETHEQYF	TGTGCCAGCAGCTCTCAGCGGGAGACCCACGAGCAGTACTTC
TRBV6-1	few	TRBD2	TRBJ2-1	CASSEEVASGRWRSEQFF	TGTGCCAGCAGTGAAGAGGTGGCTAGCGGGAGATGGAGAAGTGAGCAGTTCTTC
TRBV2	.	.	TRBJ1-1	CASSGRGFGTEAFF	TGTGCCAGCAGTGGTAGGGGTTTTGGGACTGAAGCTTTCTTT
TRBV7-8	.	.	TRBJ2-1	CASSLVSGAAYNEQFF	TGTGCCAGCAGCTTAGTATCGGGAGCGGCCTACAATGAGCAGTTCTTC
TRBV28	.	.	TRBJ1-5	CASSLEGGVGNQPQHF	TGTGCCAGCAGTTTAGAAGGGGGTGTGGGCAATCAGCCCCAGCATTTT
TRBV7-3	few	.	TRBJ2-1	CASSRLAVGGNEQFF	TGTGCCAGCAGCCGGCTAGCGGTAGGGGGTAATGAGCAGTTCTTC
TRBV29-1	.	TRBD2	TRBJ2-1	CSVPRGAGGNNEQFF	TGCAGCGTGCCACGGGGAGCGGGAGGGAACAATGAGCAGTTCTTC
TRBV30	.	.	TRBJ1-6	CAWSDGGGRNSPLHF	TGTGCCTGGAGTGACGGGGGCGGAAGGAATTCACCCCTCCACTTT
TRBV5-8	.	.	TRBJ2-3	CASSPLGGGGVTDTQYF	TGTGCCAGCAGCCCGCTTGGTGGTGGCGGGGTCACAGATACGCAGTATTTT
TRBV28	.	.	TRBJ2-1	CASIPPQGGNEQFF	TGTGCCAGCATCCCCCCACAGGGAGGCAATGAGCAGTTCTTC
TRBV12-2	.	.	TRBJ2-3	CASRSSAGQGIGTATQYF	TGTGCAAGTCGCTCAAGTGCCGGACAGGGAATCGGCACAGCTACGCAGTATTTT
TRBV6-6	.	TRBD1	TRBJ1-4	CASSSRGQTNEKLFF	TGTGCCAGCAGTTCCCGGGGACAGACGAATGAAAAACTGTTTTTT
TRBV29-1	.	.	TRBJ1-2	CSVDLTASKGYTF	TGCAGCGTCGACTTGACAGCTTCCAAGGGCTACACCTTC
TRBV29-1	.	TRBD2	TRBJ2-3	CSVEDSSGPTDTQYF	TGCAGCGTTGAAGATTCTAGCGGGCCCACAGATACGCAGTATTTT
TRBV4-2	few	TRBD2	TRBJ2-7	CASRAVAGGDYEQYF	TGTGCCAGCAGAGCCGTAGCGGGGGGAGACTACGAGCAGTACTTC
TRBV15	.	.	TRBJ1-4	CATSSGGNAEKLFF	TGTGCCACCAGCAGCGGGGGGAATGCTGAAAAACTGTTTTTT
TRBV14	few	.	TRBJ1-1	CASSQDYGDTEAFF	TGTGCCAGCAGCCAAGATTATGGGGATACTGAAGCTTTCTTT
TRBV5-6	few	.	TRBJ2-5	CASSPTGRETQYF	TGTGCCAGCAGCCCCACGGGCCGGGAGACCCAGTACTTC
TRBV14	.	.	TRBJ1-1	CASRWGGTEAFF	TGTGCCAGCAGGTGGGGTGGGACTGAAGCTTTCTTT
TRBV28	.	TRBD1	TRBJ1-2	CAGSTGDYGYTF	TGTGCCGGTTCAACAGGGGACTATGGCTACACCTTC
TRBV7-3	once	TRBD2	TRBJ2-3	CASSLSYPSGTSTDTQYF	TGTGCCAGCAGCTTAAGTTACCCTAGCGGGACTAGCACAGATACGCAGTATTTT
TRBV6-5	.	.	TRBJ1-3	CASSYSEQRSGNTIYF	TGTGCCAGCAGTTACTCTGAACAGCGCTCTGGAAACACCATATATTTT
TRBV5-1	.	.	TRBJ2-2	CASSFTGGELFF	TGCGCCAGCAGCTTTACGGGCGGGGAGCTGTTTTTT
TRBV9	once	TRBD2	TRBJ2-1	CASSPPGGSHSYNEQFF	TGTGCCAGCAGCCCTCCTGGCGGGAGTCACTCCTACAATGAGCAGTTCTTC
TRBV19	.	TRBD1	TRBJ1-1	CASSTRQGWGTGAFF	TGTGCCAGTAGTACAAGACAGGGATGGGGAACAGGAGCTTTCTTT
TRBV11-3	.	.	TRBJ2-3	CASSSRDTQYF	TGTGCCAGCAGCTCCCGAGATACGCAGTATTTT
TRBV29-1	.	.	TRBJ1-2	CSSRRGGQGYTF	TGCAGCTCCCGAAGAGGGGGGCAAGGCTACACCTTC
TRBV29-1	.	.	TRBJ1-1	CSAGTLGDTEAFF	TGCAGCGCTGGAACCCTGGGGGACACTGAAGCTTTCTTT
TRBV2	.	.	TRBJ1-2	CASRPGDYGYTF	TGTGCCAGCAGACCAGGAGACTATGGCTACACCTTC
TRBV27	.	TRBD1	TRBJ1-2	CASSRTGGDYGYTF	TGTGCCAGCAGTCGGACAGGGGGCGACTATGGCTACACCTTC
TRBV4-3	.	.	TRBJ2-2	CASSQETHTGELFF	TGCGCCAGCAGCCAAGAGACCCACACCGGGGAGCTGTTTTTT
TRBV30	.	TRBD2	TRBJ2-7	CAWTATSGFSYEQYF	TGTGCCTGGACTGCGACTAGCGGGTTCTCCTACGAGCAGTACTTC
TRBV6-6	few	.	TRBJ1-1	CASSYPGEGRTEAFF	TGTGCCAGCAGTTACCCGGGCGAGGGTCGCACTGAAGCTTTCTTT
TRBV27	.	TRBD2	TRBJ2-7	CASRRSSGNSLIQYF	TGTGCCAGCAGACGGAGTAGCGGGAACAGTCTGATTCAGTACTTC
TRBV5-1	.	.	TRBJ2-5	CASSESGATETQYF	TGCGCCAGCAGTGAAAGCGGAGCGACCGAGACCCAGTACTTC
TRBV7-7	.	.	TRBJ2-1	CASSPRSQGEQFF	TGTGCTAGCAGCCCGCGGTCCCAAGGTGAGCAGTTCTTC
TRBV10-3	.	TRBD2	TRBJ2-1	CASLPGGERYNEQFF	TGTGCCAGCCTTCCGGGGGGGGAGAGGTACAATGAGCAGTTCTTC
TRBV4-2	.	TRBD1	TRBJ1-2	CASSPQARGLSGYTF	TGTGCCAGCAGCCCGCAAGCCAGGGGGCTTAGTGGCTACACCTTC
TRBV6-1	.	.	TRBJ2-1	CASSEWPTSYNEQFF	TGTGCCAGCAGTGAATGGCCTACCTCCTACAATGAGCAGTTCTTC
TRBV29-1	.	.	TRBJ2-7	CSVVRTRQQYF	TGCAGCGTTGTTCGCACTCGCCAGCAGTACTTC
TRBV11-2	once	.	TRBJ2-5	CASSLDLPQETQYF	TGTGCCAGCAGCTTAGATCTGCCCCAAGAGACCCAGTACTTC
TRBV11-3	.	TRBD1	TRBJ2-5	CASSLYRGSETQYF	TGTGCCAGCAGCTTATACAGGGGGTCAGAGACCCAGTACTTC
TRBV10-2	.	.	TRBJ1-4	CASSDPTEANEKLFF	TGCGCCAGCAGTGACCCGACAGAAGCTAATGAAAAACTGTTTTTT